What follows is one TCR beta chain and its context. These data originate in a study of control samples from healthy donors and cancer patients. In germline, CDR1 is SNHLY, CDR2 FYNNEI. This CDR3 has 12 residues. Trimming cost V 8 bases and J 3 bases, with 8 bases left between them. Method: immunoSEQ multiplex PCR; TCRdb's copy keeps in-frame clones and lacks some. The sample holds more than 110,000 clones, about 88% seen once. The receptor was derived from a woman aged 30 to 39 in good health. The chain is built from TRBV2 and TRBJ2-1; D gene unclear. Input material: blood. The CDR3 spells CASGTDYNEQFF. CDR3 DNA sequence: TGTGCCAGCGGCACAGACTACAATGAGCAGTTCTTC.